This T cell receptor (beta chain) was recorded in a study of cytomegalovirus exposure and HLA in healthy donors. Germline CDR1 and CDR2: SGHTA and FQGNSA. The CDR3 is 17 residues long. V trimming: 6 bases; J trimming: 3 bases; junction bases outside the gene matches: 13. Data came from immunoSEQ multiplex PCR; TCRdb stores just in-frame clones and leaves some out. The table shows over 110,000 clones, with around 84% occurring only once. This TCR came from a man aged 18 to 30 in good health and CMV-seropositive. The rearrangement joins TRBV7-2 to TRBJ2-7; 11 bases are a match to TRBD2. What was sequenced was PBMCs. CDR3 DNA sequence: TGTGCCAGCAGAGGGGCTAGCGGGGGGCAGTACTTCTACGAGCAGTACTTC. Encoded protein: CASRGASGGQYFYEQYF.